The 3 T cell receptor beta chains reported below all come from one sample, sequenced in a study of blood T cells in healthy people across ages. Alongside a J-beta primer mix, a sample-barcoded 5' primer served in a second PCR lasting about 7 to 11 cycles. TCRdb reprocessed the 5' RACE reads with MiXCR, giving one entry per CDR3 protein. Among 700,000 or so distinct CDR3 sequences listed, 22% were seen once. Sequencing was carried out using blood. These receptors came from a man aged 70 or older in good health.

The V call is TRBV5-1, the J call TRBJ2-2; 14 nucleotides line up with TRBD2. Trimming cost V 7 bases and J 1 base; bases outside gene matches: 6. CDR3 length equals 17 residues. Germline CDR1 SGHRS, CDR2 YFSETQ. CDR3: CASSTGTSGRNTGELFF. In nucleotides, the CDR3 is TGCGCCAGCTCCACGGGGACTAGCGGGAGGAACACCGGGGAGCTGTTTTTT.

The V and J genes are TRBV24-1 and TRBJ2-1, with unresolved D. V lost 5 bases and J 1 base, leaving 11 bases between the germline ends. Germline loops: CDR1 KGHDR, CDR2 SFDVKD. The CDR3 totals 15 residues. CDR3 residues: CATSGGLRSYNEQFF. CDR3 DNA: TGTGCCACCAGTGGCGGTCTTCGGTCCTACAATGAGCAGTTCTTC.

The gene calls are TRBV7-8 and TRBJ1-2; 9 bases agree with TRBD1. The CDR3 extends over 16 amino acids. Trimming cost V 6 bases and J 4 bases; bases outside gene matches: 12. Germline V gives CDR1 SGHVS, CDR2 FQNEAQ. The CDR3 DNA reads TGTGCCAGCAGTGACGCTACAGGGGGCTACTCCTATGGCTACACCTTC. Translation gives CASSDATGGYSYGYTF.